This T cell receptor beta chain originates from a study of blood T cell repertoires in COVID-19. Study summary: Samples of COVID-19 (acute and convalescent) were obtained from the United States, Italy and Spain. The analysed material was cDNA or gDNA that came from T cells, B-cell-depleted T cells, or PBMCs.

Profiling relied on immunoSEQ multiplex PCR, and the TCRdb table lists in-frame clones only, not all of them. The table lists about 120,000 clones, 65% to 85% of them singletons. Germline-derived CDR1 and CDR2 are LGHNA and YSLEER. The CDR3 is 18 amino acids. The V and J ends lost 0 bases and 0 bases, in that order; junction bases with no gene match: 5. The cohort comprised adults aged roughly 18 to 100 years residing in approximately 22 US areas. Clinical history reported by participants formed the basis on which cohorts were assigned. The receptor was isolated from a woman aged 30 to 39 who had recovered from COVID-19. The V and J genes are TRBV4-3 and TRBJ2-7; 13 bases fit TRBD2. The sequencing sample was made of PBMCs or T cells enriched from blood (not recorded which). Written as DNA, the CDR3 is TGCGCCAGCAGCCAAGATTGGACTAGCGGGAGTGGCTCCTACGAGCAGTACTTC. Amino acids: CASSQDWTSGSGSYEQYF.